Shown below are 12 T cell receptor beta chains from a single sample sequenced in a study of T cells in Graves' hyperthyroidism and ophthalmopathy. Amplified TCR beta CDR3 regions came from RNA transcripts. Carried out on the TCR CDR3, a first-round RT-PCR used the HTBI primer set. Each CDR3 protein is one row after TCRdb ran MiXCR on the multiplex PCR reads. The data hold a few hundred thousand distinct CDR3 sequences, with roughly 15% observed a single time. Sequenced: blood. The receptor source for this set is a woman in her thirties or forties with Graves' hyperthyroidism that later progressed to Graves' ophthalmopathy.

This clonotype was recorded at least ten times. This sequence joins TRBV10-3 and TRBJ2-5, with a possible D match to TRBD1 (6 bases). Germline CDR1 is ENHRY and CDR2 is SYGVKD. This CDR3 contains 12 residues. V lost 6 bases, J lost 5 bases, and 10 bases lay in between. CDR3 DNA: TGTGCCATCAGCGTCCAGGGGGAGACCCAGTACTTC. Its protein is CAISVQGETQYF.

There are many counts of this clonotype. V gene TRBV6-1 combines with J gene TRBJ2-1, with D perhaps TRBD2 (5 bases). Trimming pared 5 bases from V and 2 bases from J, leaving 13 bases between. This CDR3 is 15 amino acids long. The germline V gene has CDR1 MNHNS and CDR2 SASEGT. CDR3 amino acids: CASSSIASTYNEQFF. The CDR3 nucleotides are TGTGCCAGCAGTTCCATAGCGAGTACCTACAATGAGCAGTTCTTC.

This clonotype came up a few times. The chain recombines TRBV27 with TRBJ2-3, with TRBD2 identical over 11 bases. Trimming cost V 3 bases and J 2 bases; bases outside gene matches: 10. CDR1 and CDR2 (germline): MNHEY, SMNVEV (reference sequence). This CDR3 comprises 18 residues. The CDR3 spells CASSFAYTSGRTTDTQYF. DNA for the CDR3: TGTGCCAGCAGTTTCGCCTATACTAGCGGGAGAACCACAGATACGCAGTATTTT.

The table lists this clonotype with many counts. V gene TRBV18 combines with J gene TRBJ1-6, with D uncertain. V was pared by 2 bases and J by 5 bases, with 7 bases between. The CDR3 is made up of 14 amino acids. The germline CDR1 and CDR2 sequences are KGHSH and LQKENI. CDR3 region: CASSPSPDNSPLHF. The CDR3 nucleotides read TGTGCCAGCTCACCAAGCCCGGATAATTCACCCCTCCACTTT.

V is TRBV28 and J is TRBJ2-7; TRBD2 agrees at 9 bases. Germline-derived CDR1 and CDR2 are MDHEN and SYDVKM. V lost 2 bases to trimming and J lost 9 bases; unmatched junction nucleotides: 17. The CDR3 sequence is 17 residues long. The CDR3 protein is CASSLGVRASGNRGQYF. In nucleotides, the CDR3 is TGTGCCAGCAGTTTAGGTGTTCGGGCTAGCGGGAATCGTGGGCAGTACTTC.

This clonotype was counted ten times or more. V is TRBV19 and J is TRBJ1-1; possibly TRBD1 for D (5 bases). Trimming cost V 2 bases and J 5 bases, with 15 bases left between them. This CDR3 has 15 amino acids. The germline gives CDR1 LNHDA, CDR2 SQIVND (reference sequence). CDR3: CASSITWDRVTEAFF. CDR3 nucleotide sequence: TGTGCCAGTAGTATAACCTGGGACCGGGTTACTGAAGCTTTCTTT.

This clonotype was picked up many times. In DNA, the CDR3 is TGTGCCAGCAGACACAGGACTCTTAACTATGGCTACACCTTC. Its protein is CASRHRTLNYGYTF. This chain links TRBV3-1 with TRBJ1-2, with a weak D call TRBD1 (5 bases). Between the trimmed V and J ends, which lost 6 bases and 1 base, there was a span of 12 bases. Germline V CDR1 and CDR2: LGHDT, YNNKEL (reference sequence). This CDR3 spans 14 amino acids.

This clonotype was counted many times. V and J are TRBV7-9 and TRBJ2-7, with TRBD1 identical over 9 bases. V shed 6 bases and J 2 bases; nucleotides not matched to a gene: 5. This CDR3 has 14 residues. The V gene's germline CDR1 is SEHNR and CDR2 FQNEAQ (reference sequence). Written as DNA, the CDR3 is TGTGCCAGCAGTTTGGGACAGGGCACCTACGAGCAGTACTTC. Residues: CASSLGQGTYEQYF.

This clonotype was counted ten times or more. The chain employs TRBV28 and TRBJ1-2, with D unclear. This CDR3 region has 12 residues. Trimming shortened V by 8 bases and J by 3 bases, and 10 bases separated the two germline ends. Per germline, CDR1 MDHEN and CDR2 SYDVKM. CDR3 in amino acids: CASRGAYYGYTF. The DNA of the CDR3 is TGTGCCAGCCGGGGAGCCTACTATGGCTACACCTTC.

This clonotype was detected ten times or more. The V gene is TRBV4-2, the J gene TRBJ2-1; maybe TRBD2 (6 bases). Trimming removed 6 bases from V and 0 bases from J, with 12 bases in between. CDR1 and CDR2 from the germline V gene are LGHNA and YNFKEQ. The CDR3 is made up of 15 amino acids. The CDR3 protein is CASRSDGSSYNEQFF. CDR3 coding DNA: TGTGCCAGCAGATCGGACGGGAGCTCCTACAATGAGCAGTTCTTC.

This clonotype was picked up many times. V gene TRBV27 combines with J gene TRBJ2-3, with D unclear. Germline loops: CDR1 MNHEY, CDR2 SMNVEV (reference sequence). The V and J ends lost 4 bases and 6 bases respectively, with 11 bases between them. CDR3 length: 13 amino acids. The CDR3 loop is CASSSEFLDTQYF. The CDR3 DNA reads TGTGCCAGCAGTTCGGAGTTTTTGGATACGCAGTATTTT.

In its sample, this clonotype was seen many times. The CDR3 here is CASSLKILVSNTQYF. The CDR3 nucleotides are TGTGCCAGCAGTTTGAAAATTCTCGTCTCGAATACGCAGTATTTT. This chain uses TRBV27 with TRBJ2-3; the D is unclear. V gave up 3 bases and J gave up 7 bases, with 17 bases separating them. Germline CDR1 MNHEY, CDR2 SMNVEV (reference sequence). CDR3 size: 15 residues.